Sequencing of this T cell receptor (beta chain) was carried out in a study of regulatory T cells in long-lasting Graves disease. Time point described: persistent/refractory GD, antithyroid drugs over 5 years with positive TRAb. From PBMCs, RNA was extracted and then used to make the TCR library. This clonotype has just a few counts. Arm-PCR of CDR3 regions and iRepertoire HTBI primers were used to build TCR beta libraries. TCRdb ran MiXCR on the multiplex PCR reads and lists one entry per CDR3 protein. The sample yields 500,000 to 800,000 distinct CDR3 sequences, around 30% seen once. The V end lost 7 bases, the J end lost 2 bases, and 11 bases lay between the germline ends. This CDR3 is 13 amino acids long. In germline, CDR1 is LNHDA, CDR2 SQIVND (reference sequence).

The sequence came from a female donor with Graves disease. The J gene is TRBJ1-1, the V gene TRBV19; no reliable D call. The material was peripheral blood mononuclear cells (PBMCs), obtained when the disease was refractory, from a patient treated with antithyroid drugs. The DNA of the CDR3 is TGTGCCAGTACCGAAAGGTTCAACACTGAAGCTTTCTTT. Translated: CASTERFNTEAFF.